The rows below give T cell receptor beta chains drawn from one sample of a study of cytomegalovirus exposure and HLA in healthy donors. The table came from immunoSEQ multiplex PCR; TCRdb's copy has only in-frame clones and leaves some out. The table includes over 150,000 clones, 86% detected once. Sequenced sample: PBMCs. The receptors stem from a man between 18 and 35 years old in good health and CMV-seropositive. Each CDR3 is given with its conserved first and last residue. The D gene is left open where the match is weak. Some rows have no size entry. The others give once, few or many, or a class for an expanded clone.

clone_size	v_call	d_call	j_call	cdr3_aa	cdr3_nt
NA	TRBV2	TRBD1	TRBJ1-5	CATSTGDVSNQPQHF	TGTGCCACCTCGACAGGGGACGTTAGCAATCAGCCCCAGCATTTT
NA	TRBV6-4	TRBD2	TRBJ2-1	CASSDASGGYNEQFF	TGTGCCAGCAGTGACGCTAGCGGGGGCTACAATGAGCAGTTCTTC
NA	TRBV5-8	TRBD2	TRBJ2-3	CASSLELAGGDTQYF	TGTGCCAGCAGCTTGGAGCTAGCGGGAGGGGATACGCAGTATTTT
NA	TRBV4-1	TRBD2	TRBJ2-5	CASSLSSLAGARGKETQYF	TGCGCCAGCAGCCTCAGCTCACTAGCGGGGGCCAGAGGTAAAGAGACCCAGTACTTC
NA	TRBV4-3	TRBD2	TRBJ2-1	CASSPIRGGVYNEQFF	TGCGCCAGCAGCCCTATTCGGGGGGGGGTGTACAATGAGCAGTTCTTC
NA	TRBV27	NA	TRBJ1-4	CASSPGQATNEKLFF	TGTGCCAGCAGTCCAGGCCAAGCAACTAATGAAAAACTGTTTTTT
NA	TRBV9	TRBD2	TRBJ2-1	CASSVVSGGAHNEQFF	TGTGCCAGCAGCGTAGTCAGCGGGGGGGCCCACAATGAGCAGTTCTTC
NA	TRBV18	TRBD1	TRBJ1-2	CASSPRTGNYGYTF	TGTGCCAGCTCACCACGGACAGGAAACTATGGCTACACCTTC
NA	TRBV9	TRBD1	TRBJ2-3	CASSEGAGVLVDTQYF	TGTGCCAGCAGCGAGGGGGCAGGTGTGTTGGTGGATACGCAGTATTTT
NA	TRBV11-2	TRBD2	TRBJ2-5	CASSRTSGGGGAQYF	TGTGCCAGCAGTCGGACTAGCGGGGGAGGCGGTGCCCAGTACTTC
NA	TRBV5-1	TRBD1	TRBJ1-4	CASSSGTGYEKLFF	TGCGCCAGCAGCTCCGGGACAGGGTATGAAAAACTGTTTTTT
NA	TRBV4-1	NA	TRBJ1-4	CASSDLDSLNEKLFF	TGCGCCAGCAGTGATCTTGACAGCCTAAATGAAAAACTGTTTTTT
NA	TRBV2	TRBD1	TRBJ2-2	CASTMTGGPSGELFF	TGTGCCAGCACCATGACAGGGGGCCCGTCCGGGGAGCTGTTTTTT
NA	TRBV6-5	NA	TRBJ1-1	CASSYTGNTEAFF	TGTGCCAGCAGTTATACGGGGAACACTGAAGCTTTCTTT
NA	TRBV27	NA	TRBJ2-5	CASSLQGKGTQYF	TGTGCCAGCAGTTTACAGGGGAAGGGGACCCAGTACTTC
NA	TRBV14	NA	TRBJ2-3	CASRPLGAGASPRTDTQYF	TGTGCCAGCAGGCCCCTGGGGGCGGGAGCCTCCCCGCGCACAGATACGCAGTATTTT
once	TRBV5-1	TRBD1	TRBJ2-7	CASSLTRQGYSYEQYF	TGCGCCAGCAGCTTGACCCGACAGGGTTACTCCTACGAGCAGTACTTC
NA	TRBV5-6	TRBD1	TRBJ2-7	CASSWGTGNEQYF	TGTGCCAGCAGCTGGGGGACAGGGAACGAGCAGTACTTC
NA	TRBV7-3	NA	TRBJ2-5	CASSRTGTKETQYF	TGTGCCAGCAGCCGAACCGGGACAAAAGAGACCCAGTACTTC
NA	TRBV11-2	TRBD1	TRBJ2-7	CASIRQGALTYEQYF	TGTGCCAGCATCCGACAGGGGGCATTGACCTACGAGCAGTACTTC
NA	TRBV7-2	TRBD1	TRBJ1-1	CASSLDRDAEAFF	TGTGCCAGCAGCCTCGACAGGGACGCTGAAGCTTTCTTT
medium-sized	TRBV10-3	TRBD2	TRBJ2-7	CAIGSGGIDEQYF	TGTGCCATCGGTAGCGGGGGCATTGACGAGCAGTACTTC
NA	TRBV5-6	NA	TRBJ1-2	CASSLGGPGGYTF	TGTGCCAGCAGCTTGGGAGGGCCGGGTGGCTACACCTTC
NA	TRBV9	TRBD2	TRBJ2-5	CASSPQLSGSGETQYF	TGTGCCAGCAGCCCACAACTTAGCGGGAGCGGAGAGACCCAGTACTTC
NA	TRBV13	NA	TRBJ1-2	CASSLGRTGSGRDDYTF	TGTGCCAGCAGCTTAGGACGAACAGGGTCTGGTCGGGACGACTACACCTTC
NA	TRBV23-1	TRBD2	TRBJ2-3	CASSQFYLAGVIDTQYF	TGCGCCAGCAGTCAATTTTACCTAGCGGGAGTTATAGATACGCAGTATTTT
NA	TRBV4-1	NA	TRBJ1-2	CASSQAVQGFGGYTF	TGCGCCAGCAGCCAAGCGGTGCAGGGGTTTGGTGGCTACACCTTC
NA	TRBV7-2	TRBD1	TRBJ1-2	CASSLTGGSGYTF	TGTGCCAGCAGCTTGACAGGGGGCTCAGGCTACACCTTC
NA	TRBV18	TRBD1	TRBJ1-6	CASSPAGGNSPLHF	TGTGCCAGCTCACCAGCAGGGGGCAATTCACCCCTCCACTTT
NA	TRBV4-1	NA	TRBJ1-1	CASVGGARTEAFF	TGCGCCAGCGTAGGGGGGGCTCGGACTGAAGCTTTCTTT
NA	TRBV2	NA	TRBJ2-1	CAKTRPGGSYNEQFF	TGTGCTAAGACAAGGCCAGGAGGCTCCTACAATGAGCAGTTCTTC
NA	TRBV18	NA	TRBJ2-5	CASSPVRGPKAETQYF	TGTGCCAGCTCACCAGTGCGGGGCCCAAAGGCGGAGACCCAGTACTTC
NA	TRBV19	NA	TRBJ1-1	CASSAGLDTEAFF	TGTGCCAGTAGTGCGGGTTTGGACACTGAAGCTTTCTTT
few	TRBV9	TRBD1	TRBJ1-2	CASSAGTGANYGYTF	TGTGCCAGCAGCGCCGGGACAGGGGCTAACTATGGCTACACCTTC
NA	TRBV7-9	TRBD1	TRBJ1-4	CASSLQGAANEKLFF	TGTGCCAGCAGCCTTCAGGGGGCAGCTAATGAAAAACTGTTTTTT
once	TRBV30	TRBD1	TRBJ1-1	CAWIGTGRTEAFF	TGTGCCTGGATCGGGACAGGGAGGACTGAAGCTTTCTTT
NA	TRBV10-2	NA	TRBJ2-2	CASSEWGATGELFF	TGCGCCAGCAGTGAGTGGGGAGCCACCGGGGAGCTGTTTTTT
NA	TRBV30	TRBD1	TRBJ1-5	CAWRVQGRNNQPQHF	TGTGCCTGGAGGGTACAGGGGCGAAACAATCAGCCCCAGCATTTT
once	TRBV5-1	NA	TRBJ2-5	CASKLLSPGLRGQETQYF	TGCGCCAGCAAACTACTTAGCCCAGGACTCCGAGGGCAAGAGACCCAGTACTTC
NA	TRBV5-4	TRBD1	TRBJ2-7	CASSARQGADEQYF	TGTGCCAGCAGCGCCAGACAGGGGGCTGATGAGCAGTACTTC
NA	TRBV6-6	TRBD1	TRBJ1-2	CASLGQGANGYTF	TGTGCCAGCCTCGGACAGGGGGCAAATGGCTACACCTTC
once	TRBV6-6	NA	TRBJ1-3	CASISSGNTIYF	TGTGCCAGTATCTCCTCTGGAAACACCATATATTTT
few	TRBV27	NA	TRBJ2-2	CASSLRGLTGELFF	TGTGCCAGCAGTTTAAGGGGACTCACCGGGGAGCTGTTTTTT
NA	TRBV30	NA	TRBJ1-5	CAWRQTGQGQPQHF	TGTGCCTGGAGGCAAACAGGGCAGGGTCAGCCCCAGCATTTT
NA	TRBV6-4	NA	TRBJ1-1	CATRTGYGTEAFF	TGTGCCACCAGAACAGGGTACGGCACTGAAGCTTTCTTT
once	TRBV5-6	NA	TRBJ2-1	CASSLAVEGLMNEQFF	TGTGCCAGCAGCTTGGCCGTAGAGGGATTGATGAATGAGCAGTTCTTC
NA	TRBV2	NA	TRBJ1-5	CASRADSQPQHF	TGTGCCAGCAGGGCCGACAGTCAGCCCCAGCATTTT
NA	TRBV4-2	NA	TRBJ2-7	CASSQGGGSREQYF	TGTGCCAGCAGCCAAGGAGGGGGATCTCGGGAGCAGTACTTC
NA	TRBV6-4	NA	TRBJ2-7	CARQGYEQYF	TGTGCCAGACAGGGTTACGAGCAGTACTTC
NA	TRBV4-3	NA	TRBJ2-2	CASSTRVWGGELFF	TGCGCCAGCAGCACCAGGGTGTGGGGCGGGGAGCTGTTTTTT
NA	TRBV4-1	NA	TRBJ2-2	CASSLGSVRVEGELFF	TGCGCCAGCAGCCTCGGGAGCGTCCGTGTCGAGGGGGAGCTGTTTTTT
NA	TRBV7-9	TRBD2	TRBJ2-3	CASSLPGGPATQYF	TGTGCCAGCAGCTTACCGGGGGGGCCCGCTACGCAGTATTTT
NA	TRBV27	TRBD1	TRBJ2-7	CASSYQGAAYEQYF	TGTGCCAGCAGTTACCAGGGGGCGGCCTACGAGCAGTACTTC